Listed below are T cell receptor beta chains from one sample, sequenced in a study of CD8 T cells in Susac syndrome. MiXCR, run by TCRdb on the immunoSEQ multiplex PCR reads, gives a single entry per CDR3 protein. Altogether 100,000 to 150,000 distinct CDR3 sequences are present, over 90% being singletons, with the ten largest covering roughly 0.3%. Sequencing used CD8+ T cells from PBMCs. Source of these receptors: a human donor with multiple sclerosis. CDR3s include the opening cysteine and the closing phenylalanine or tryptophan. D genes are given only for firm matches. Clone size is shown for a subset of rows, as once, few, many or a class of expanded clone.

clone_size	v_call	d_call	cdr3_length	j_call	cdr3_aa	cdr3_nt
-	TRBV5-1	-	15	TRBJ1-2	CASSLDGGQGYGYTF	TGCGCCAGCAGCTTGGACGGGGGGCAGGGCTATGGCTACACCTTC
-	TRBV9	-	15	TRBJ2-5	CASSLRGNPQETQYF	TGTGCCAGCAGCCTCCGCGGGAACCCTCAAGAGACCCAGTACTTC
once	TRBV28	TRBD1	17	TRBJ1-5	CASSLLSGTGGSQPQHF	TGTGCCAGCAGTTTATTAAGCGGGACAGGGGGGAGTCAGCCCCAGCATTTT
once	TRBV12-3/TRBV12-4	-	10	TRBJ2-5	CASIQETQYF	TGTGCCAGCATCCAAGAGACCCAGTACTTC
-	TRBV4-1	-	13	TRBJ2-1	CASSQHPYNEQFF	TGCGCCAGCAGCCAGCACCCATACAATGAGCAGTTCTTC
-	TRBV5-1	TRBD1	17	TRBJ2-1	CASSLVLGTGLGDEQFF	TGCGCCAGCAGCTTGGTTCTCGGGACAGGACTTGGGGATGAGCAGTTCTTC
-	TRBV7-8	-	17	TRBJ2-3	CASSSRHYSTSTDTQYF	TGTGCCAGCAGCTCAAGACACTACTCGACTAGCACAGATACGCAGTATTTT
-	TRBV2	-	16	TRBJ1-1	CASSHVLDRSRKEAFF	TGTGCCAGCAGCCATGTTTTGGACCGAAGTAGGAAAGAAGCTTTCTTT
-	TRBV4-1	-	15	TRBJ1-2	CASSPTDGQVYGYTF	TGCGCCAGCAGCCCTACAGACGGACAAGTCTATGGCTACACCTTC
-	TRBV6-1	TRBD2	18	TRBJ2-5	CASGLTSGRAGLKETQYF	TGTGCCAGCGGCCTGACTAGCGGGAGGGCCGGACTTAAGGAAACCCAGTACTTC
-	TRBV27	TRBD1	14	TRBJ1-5	CASILRQGGQPQHF	TGTGCCAGCATCCTGAGACAGGGAGGTCAGCCCCAGCATTTT
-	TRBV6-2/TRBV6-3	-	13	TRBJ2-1	CASSYPFLVEQFF	TGTGCCAGCAGTTACCCTTTTTTGGTGGAGCAGTTCTTC
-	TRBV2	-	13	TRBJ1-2	CASSEHGNYGYTF	TGTGCCAGCAGTGAACACGGAAACTATGGCTACACCTTC
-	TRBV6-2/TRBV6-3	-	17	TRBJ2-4	CASTSKGAERAKNIQYF	TGTGCCAGCACGAGTAAGGGAGCCGAACGGGCCAAAAACATTCAGTACTTC
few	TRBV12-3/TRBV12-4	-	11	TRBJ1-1	CASSLGVEAFF	TGTGCCAGCAGTTTAGGGGTTGAAGCTTTCTTT
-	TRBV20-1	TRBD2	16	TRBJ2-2	CSARDISGGDVGELFF	TGCAGTGCTAGAGATATCAGCGGGGGGGATGTCGGGGAGCTGTTTTTT
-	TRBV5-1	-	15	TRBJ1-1	CASSPRAGINTEAFF	TGCGCCAGCAGCCCCCGCGCCGGGATCAACACTGAAGCTTTCTTT
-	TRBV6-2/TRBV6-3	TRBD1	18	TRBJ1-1	CASSYSRRRGVRGTEAFF	TGTGCCAGCAGTTACTCGAGGCGCAGGGGGGTCCGGGGCACTGAAGCTTTCTTT
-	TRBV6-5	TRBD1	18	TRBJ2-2	CASSYGRTGWSDTGELFF	TGTGCCAGCAGTTACGGAAGGACAGGGTGGTCTGACACCGGGGAGCTGTTTTTT
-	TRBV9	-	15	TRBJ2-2	CASSVGRANTGELFF	TGTGCCAGCAGCGTAGGCAGGGCGAACACCGGGGAGCTGTTTTTT
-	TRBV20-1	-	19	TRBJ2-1	CSANPAPSSAVRSYNEQFF	TGCAGTGCTAACCCCGCTCCTTCTAGCGCAGTACGCTCCTACAATGAGCAGTTCTTC
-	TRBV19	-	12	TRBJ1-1	CASAQGNTEAFF	TGTGCCAGCGCCCAGGGGAACACTGAAGCTTTCTTT
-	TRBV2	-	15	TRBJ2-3	CASLEASTSTDTQYF	TGTGCCAGCCTTGAGGCTTCAACTAGCACAGATACGCAGTATTTT
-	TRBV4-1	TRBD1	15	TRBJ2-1	CASSWGQGVQREQFF	TGCGCCAGCAGCTGGGGACAGGGGGTTCAGAGGGAGCAGTTCTTC
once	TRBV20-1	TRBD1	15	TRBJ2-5	CSAWDRGLREETQYF	TGCAGTGCGTGGGACAGGGGGCTAAGGGAAGAGACCCAGTACTTC
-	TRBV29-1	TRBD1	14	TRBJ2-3	CSVAGTGVKDTQYF	TGCAGCGTTGCTGGGACAGGGGTTAAAGATACGCAGTATTTT
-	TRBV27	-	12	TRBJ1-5	CATGASNQPQHF	TGTGCCACAGGGGCCAGCAATCAGCCCCAGCATTTT
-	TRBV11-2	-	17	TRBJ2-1	CASSLEGTRSSYNEQFF	TGTGCCAGCAGCTTAGAAGGGACACGGAGCTCCTACAATGAGCAGTTCTTC
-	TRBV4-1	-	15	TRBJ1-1	CASSQGSGANTEAFF	TGCGCCAGCAGCCAAGGGTCAGGAGCGAACACTGAAGCTTTCTTT
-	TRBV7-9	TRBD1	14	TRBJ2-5	CASSFNRGQETQYF	TGTGCCAGCAGCTTCAACAGGGGTCAAGAGACCCAGTACTTC
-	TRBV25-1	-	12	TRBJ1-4	CASSDPREKLFF	TGTGCCAGCAGTGATCCTCGTGAAAAACTGTTTTTT
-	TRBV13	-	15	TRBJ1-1	CASSGRGGGNTEAFF	TGTGCCAGCAGCGGGAGGGGTGGAGGGAACACTGAAGCTTTCTTT
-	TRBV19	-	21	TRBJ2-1	CASSIRGPPRYTQSSYNEQFF	TGTGCCAGTAGTATAAGAGGGCCCCCCAGGTATACACAAAGCTCCTACAATGAGCAGTTCTTC
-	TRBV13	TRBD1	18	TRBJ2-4	CASSVFGTGDLAKNIQYF	TGTGCCAGCAGCGTCTTCGGGACAGGGGATCTAGCCAAAAACATTCAGTACTTC
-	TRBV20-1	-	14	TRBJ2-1	CSARDRASGNEQFF	TGCAGTGCTAGAGATCGTGCGAGCGGCAATGAGCAGTTCTTC
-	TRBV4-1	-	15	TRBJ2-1	CASSQVEGRYNEQFF	TGCGCCAGCAGCCAAGTAGAAGGGAGATACAATGAGCAGTTCTTC
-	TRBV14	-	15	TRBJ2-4	CASSQGRTGKNIQYF	TGTGCCAGCAGCCAAGGCAGGACGGGTAAAAACATTCAGTACTTC